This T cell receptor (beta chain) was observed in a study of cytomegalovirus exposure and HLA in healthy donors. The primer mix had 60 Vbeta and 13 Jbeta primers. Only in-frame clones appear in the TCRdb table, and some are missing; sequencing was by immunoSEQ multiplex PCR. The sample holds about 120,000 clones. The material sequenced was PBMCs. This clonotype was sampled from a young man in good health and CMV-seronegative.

Here the CDR3 reads CASSLNQGSYEQYF. In DNA, the CDR3 is TGTGCCAGCAGCTTAAACCAGGGAAGCTACGAGCAGTACTTC. J is TRBJ2-7 and V is TRBV7-6; a possible D gene is TRBD1 (5 bases). The V gene lost 2 bases and the J gene lost 3 bases, with 11 bases spanning the gap. Germline V CDR1 and CDR2: SGHVS, FNYEAQ. The CDR3 consists of 14 residues.